This T cell receptor beta chain was found in a study of T cells in Graves' hyperthyroidism and ophthalmopathy. This clonotype was counted at least ten times. Germline-derived CDR1 and CDR2 are WSHSY and SAAADI. The CDR3 runs 16 residues. V gave up 7 bases and J gave up 4 bases, with 23 bases separating them. Stability of Graves' hyperthyroidism was defined as absent ophthalmopathy progression within 18 months. Diagnosis rested on symptoms, serum thyroxine and TRAb, thyroid ultrasound, and orbital computed tomography. Template material for amplifying TCR beta CDR3 regions consisted of RNA transcripts. First-round RT-PCR targeting the TCR CDR3 was performed with the HTBI primer set. TCRdb fed the multiplex PCR reads into MiXCR, producing one record per CDR3 protein. The repertoire holds 700,000 to 950,000 distinct CDR3 sequences, with about 35% as singletons.

The sequence derives from a woman in her 40s with Graves' hyperthyroidism. Specimen: blood. The chain carries TRBV10-2 and TRBJ2-7; D may match TRBD1 or TRBD2 (5 bases each). For the CDR3, the DNA is TGCGCCAGCATCCGCAGCCCGGGATCAGGGAAATACGAGCAGTACTTC. Residues: CASIRSPGSGKYEQYF.